This T cell receptor beta chain was captured in a study of T cell changes during pregnancy in multiple sclerosis. Data came from immunoSEQ multiplex PCR; TCRdb stores just in-frame clones and leaves some out. Among 35,000 to 45,000 clones listed, about nine tenths were seen once. The CDR3 totals 17 residues. The germline gives CDR1 KGHSH, CDR2 LQKENI. V was cut by 5 bases and J by 4 bases, with 24 bases left in between. The V gene is TRBV18, the J gene TRBJ2-7; a possible D gene is TRBD1 (5 bases). This receptor was obtained from a female donor in good health, enrolled as a control in a pregnancy study. This specimen was peripheral blood, taken in the second trimester of pregnancy. CDR3: CASSAMAPGHPLYEQYF. CDR3 in DNA: TGTGCCAGCTCAGCCATGGCACCAGGGCACCCTCTATACGAGCAGTACTTC. The full variable domain, with the rest looked up from reference TRBV18 and TRBJ2-7, is NAGVMQNPRHLVRRRGQEARLRCSPMKGHSHVYWYRQLPEEGLKFMVYLQKENIIDESGMPKERFSAEFPKEGPSILRIQQVVRGDSAAYFCASSAMAPGHPLYEQYFGPGTRLTVT.